This T cell receptor (beta chain) came from a study of shared clonotypes between healthy human individuals (dated by TCRdb to 2019 to 2021). Some background on the complete study: A couple of women and three men aged 18 to 49 years were included in the cohort. For each donor, CD4 naive and CD4 memory were each given three plates, CD8 naive was given two plates, and CD8 memory was given one plate. Blood TCR repertoires of a handful of healthy adults were deeply sequenced to estimate repertoire size and the extent of clonotype sharing between individuals. Libraries were prepared and TCR repertoires were sequenced by different laboratories using diverse techniques, in order to increase sequencing depth and limit assay-specific biases. Between about 0.85 and 10 billion PBMCs per donor were obtained by leukapheresis. The paper as a whole reports these results and caveats: Compared with non-shared clonotypes, the clonotypes found in all four sorted-subset donors had higher generation probabilities. Sampling was limited to blood, and TCR repertoires in tissue likely differ from TCR repertoires in blood. Across a few donors, roughly 5% of naive CD4, roughly 3.5% of naive CD8, around 2.1% of memory CD4, and 0.4% to 0.45% of memory CD8 clonotypes were shared. Pairwise subsampling led to the expectation that sequencing depth would affect the degree of clonotype sharing among donors. Even with the large sequencing depth, rarefaction of the sorted-subset datasets indicated that sequencing was incomplete. Because the study included only a small number of donors, the genetic and exposure-history diversity represented was limited. Naive subsets generally had larger estimated clonotype richness than memory subsets did.

Concerning this clone itself: No antigen is known for it. No base quality values were provided; no much bigger clone lies one nucleotide off.

The donors were healthy, HIV-negative adults who had no recently reported acute infections or vaccinations. Every donor was a Caucasian adult living in Nashville, Tennessee, USA. CD4+ T cells were enriched by magnetic negative selection, after which naive cells were positively selected on CD45RA and the negative fraction was taken as the memory subset. Blood was obtained by leukapheresis, after which PBMCs were separated by Ficoll-Histopaque density gradient centrifugation and cryopreserved in liquid nitrogen vapor phase. Analytical flow cytometry was used to check the purity and quantity of each magnetically sorted T cell population. Genomic DNA was isolated from every sorted fraction and measured by UV absorbance on a Nanodrop 2000c. TCR CDR3 regions were amplified from genomic DNA by multiplex PCR using the deep immunoSEQ assay. Extracted genomic DNA from each cell subset was spread evenly across all wells of several immunoSEQ 96-well plates, with each plate serving as a replicate. For sorted subsets, around 200 ng genomic DNA, equal to tens of thousands of T cell genomes, was loaded into each replicate PCR. Purified libraries were quantified with a Qubit 3.0 fluorometer, sized on a Bioanalyzer 2100, and re-quantified with the KAPA Library Quantification kit. A separate single-read 150-cycle Illumina NextSeq 550 flow cell was used to sequence each immunoSEQ 96-well plate. Concerning the study's data processing: The immunoSEQ output contained only junctional sequences without quality scores, so filtering could not match that applied to full-length reads. To assign V/J genes and CDR3, sequences were annotated using PyIR, a Python wrapper for IgBLAST v1.9, with IMGT germline references. Reads were removed for weak V/J assignments (E-value above 1e-6), missing CDR3, stop codons, out-of-frame junctions, or ambiguous translated residues. V3J clonotypes were defined as sequences sharing the same inferred V gene, J gene, and CDR3 amino acid sequence. Percentage overlap between repertoires was computed as shared unique clonotypes divided by the size of the smaller repertoire. Richness of each repertoire was evaluated using RTK rarefaction, the Chao1 estimator, and Recon v2.1 estimates of unobserved clonotypes. OLGA was used to compute generation probabilities for all TCRbeta clonotypes that the gDNA method yielded from a few donors. TCRdb holds this immuneACCESS table with in-frame rearrangements only. Some clones are missing; in checked studies, unresolved V genes explain under half, and the rest has no known cause. V and J calls and clone size are given by that table; D and trimming were obtained from the DNA. The sample table holds about 1 million clones, of which 78% were seen once. Under 0.6% of the sample is taken by the ten largest.

The junction shows trimming of 5 bases on V and 3 bases on J, and the gene matches do not reach 6 bases of it. Counted from cysteine to phenylalanine, this CDR3 has 16 amino acids. Left in the record is the CDR3 DNA by itself, 48 bases read in frame from the first base. As encoded in the germline V gene (reference sequence), CDR1 is SGHAT while CDR2 is FQDESV. Rearrangement joined TRBV11-1 to TRBJ2-3; TRBD2 fits 12 bases in the junction. Material for sequencing was memory CD4+ T cells from PBMCs. The cell subset or site label here, explained by the study, means: CD45RA-negative fraction. The sequence was collected from a man between 18 and 29 years old in good health. Some clones in this sample may be carry-over from other donors' samples. In nucleotide form, the sequence is TGTGCCAGCAGCCCGCGACTAGCGGGAGCTACAGATACGCAGTATTTT. The resulting protein is CASSPRLAGATDTQYF.